This TCR beta chain was recorded in a study of blood T cell repertoires in COVID-19. Study context: PBMCs, B-cell-depleted T cells, or T cells were the source of the cDNA or gDNA that made up the material.

Seattle patient enrollment occurred during active infection, with longitudinal follow-up thereafter. The CDR3 has 16 residues. Germline V gene data show CDR1 as MNHEY and CDR2 as SVGEGT. V gave up 7 bases and J gave up 1 base; unmatched junction bases: 5. Sequencing used immunoSEQ multiplex PCR; TCRdb keeps in-frame clones, though not all of them. The repertoire consists of about 130,000 clones, with 90% occurring once and the leading ten covering about 4.5%. The sequencing sample was made of peripheral blood. This chain connects TRBV6-2 or TRBV6-3 to TRBJ1-5, with 12 bases matching TRBD1. The clonotype originates from a man aged 55 to 69 with COVID-19, enrolled during active disease. The CDR3 is CASTPGQGASNQPQHF. In DNA, the CDR3 is TGTGCCAGCACCCCGGGACAGGGGGCCAGCAATCAGCCCCAGCATTTT.